The 7 T cell receptor beta chains below were found in one sample sequenced in a study of T cell repertoires and HLA-DP antigens. These receptors are not linked to any known antigen. Generated by immunoSEQ multiplex PCR, the TCRdb table keeps only in-frame clones and is missing some. The table lists approximately 110,000 clones, about 91% of them singletons. Sequencing input: CD4+ T cells from PBMCs. The receptors derive from a woman aged 18-30 years in good health and CMV-seronegative.

The chain uses TRBV5-8 and TRBJ2-5, with D perhaps matching TRBD2 (6 bases). V lost 3 bases and J 7 bases, leaving 19 bases between the germline ends. Per germline, CDR1 SGHTS and CDR2 YDEGEE. This CDR3 has 15 residues. For the CDR3, the DNA is TGTGCCAGCAGCTGGCGGGACCAGTGGTATGGGACCCAGTACTTC. It is translated as CASSWRDQWYGTQYF.

This sequence joins TRBV7-2 and TRBJ2-5; TRBD2 agrees at 9 bases. V was clipped by 1 base and J by 5 bases; unmatched bases: 8. Germline CDR1 reads SGHTA; CDR2 reads FQGNSA. The length of the CDR3 is 16 residues. CDR3 nucleotide sequence: TGTGCCAGCAGCTTAGTTAGCGGGGGCGCCGGGGAGACCCAGTACTTC. This gives the protein CASSLVSGGAGETQYF.

V usage is TRBV29-1 and J usage is TRBJ2-3; possibly TRBD1 or TRBD2 for D (5 bases each). Germline V CDR1 and CDR2: SQVTM, ANQGSEA. Between the trimmed V and J ends, which lost 4 bases and 1 base, there was a span of 12 bases. There are 14 residues in the CDR3. The CDR3 spells CSVGRQGGTDTQYF. CDR3 in DNA: TGCAGCGTTGGTCGGCAGGGAGGCACAGATACGCAGTATTTT.

The CDR3 is CASSPTGGINNSPLHF. The CDR3 bases are TGTGCCAGCAGCCCCACAGGGGGCATTAATAATTCACCCCTCCACTTT. The genes are TRBV5-6 and TRBJ1-6; TRBD1 matches 9 bases. Germline V gene data show CDR1 as SGHDT and CDR2 as YYEEEE. After removal of 4 bases from V and 5 bases from J, the junction contained 7 bases not matched to a gene. This CDR3 has 16 residues.

V and J are TRBV5-1 and TRBJ1-1; 9 bases align to TRBD1. V shed 5 bases, J shed 1 base, and the junction held 9 bases outside the gene matches. This CDR3 has 16 residues. Germline values: CDR1 SGHRS, CDR2 YFSETQ. CDR3 in DNA: TGCGCCAGCAGGGAGGGGGGACAGGGATCGAACACTGAAGCTTTCTTT. The encoded protein is CASREGGQGSNTEAFF.

The table lists this clone with a few counts. This rearrangement joins TRBV25-1 to TRBJ2-4; D might be TRBD1 (5 bases). V lost 1 base and J lost 1, with 5 bases in between. In germline, CDR1 is MGHDK, CDR2 SYGVNS. The CDR3 consists of 14 residues. The CDR3 loop is CASSESGAKNIQYF. CDR3 nucleotide sequence: TGTGCCAGCAGTGAATCAGGGGCCAAAAACATTCAGTACTTC.

The rearrangement uses TRBV5-1 and TRBJ2-5, with D hard to call. V shed 0 bases and J shed 5 bases, with 11 bases lying between them. CDR1 and CDR2 (germline): SGHRS, YFSETQ. The CDR3 totals 14 residues. The CDR3 is CASSLVVLSETQYF. In DNA, the CDR3 is TGCGCCAGCAGCTTGGTTGTACTAAGTGAGACCCAGTACTTC.